The 27 T cell receptor beta chains presented below share a single source sample, sequenced in a study of radiation and T cells in renal cell carcinoma. TCRdb's copy holds only in-frame clones and misses some; the assay was immunoSEQ multiplex PCR. The data hold more than 75,000 clones, with 82% observed a single time. Regarding time point: baseline pretreatment blood. Treatment in this sample: 15 Gy SBRT to primary tumor, nephrectomy 4 weeks later. The specimen comprised blood, sampled from a patient whose treatment included radiotherapy and nephrectomy. These TCRs come from a man in his fifties or sixties with renal cell carcinoma.

The V gene is TRBV5-6, the J gene TRBJ2-1; 7 nucleotides align to TRBD2. Germline assignment: CDR1 SGHDT and CDR2 YYEEEE. J gave up 8 bases and V 0 bases, and 11 bases lay outside the gene matches. CDR3 size: 16 residues. The CDR3 loop reads CASSLGLWRENDEQFF. The CDR3 DNA reads as TGTGCCAGCAGCTTGGGCCTCTGGCGGGAGAACGATGAGCAGTTCTTC.

This clone was seen more than once but under ten times. The V gene is TRBV5-1, the J gene TRBJ1-1, with 10 nucleotides matching TRBD1. V trimming: 4 bases; J trimming: 11 bases; junction bases outside the gene matches: 8. Germline values: CDR1 SGHRS, CDR2 YFSETQ. This CDR3 spans 13 amino acids. CDR3 sequence: CASSVGTGDRAFF. The CDR3 nucleotides read TGCGCCAGCAGCGTTGGGACAGGGGATAGGGCTTTCTTT.

V is TRBV9 and J is TRBJ2-3; TRBD1 aligns across 8 bases. Unmatched junction bases numbered 10, after V lost 3 bases and J lost 4 bases. CDR3 length: 16 residues. The germline V gene has CDR1 SGDLS and CDR2 YYNGEE. The CDR3 spells CASSGTRGRGADTQYF. Here the CDR3 DNA reads TGTGCCAGCAGCGGAACCAGGGGGCGAGGAGCAGATACGCAGTATTTT.

The rearrangement uses TRBV2 and TRBJ1-4; TRBD1 might be the D (6 bases). CDR1 SNHLY and CDR2 FYNNEI come from the germline V gene. Trimming took off 5 bases at V and 3 bases at J, with 13 bases between the two ends. CDR3 length: 15 residues. CDR3 sequence reads: CASSSQGGSNEKLFF. The CDR3 DNA follows: TGTGCCAGCAGTTCACAGGGCGGCTCTAATGAAAAACTGTTTTTT.

In its sample, this clone ranks as medium-sized. This chain joins TRBV5-6 and TRBJ1-2; D is uncertain. V lost 0 bases, J lost 2 bases, and 2 bases lay in between. This CDR3 contains 12 residues. CDR1 is SGHDT and CDR2 is YYEEEE in the germline V gene. CDR3 residues: CASSLANYGYTF. CDR3 nucleotides: TGTGCCAGCAGCTTGGCCAACTATGGCTACACCTTC.

This clone was seen a single time. The chain carries TRBV2 and TRBJ2-3; a weak D match, TRBD2 (5 bases). This CDR3 region has 12 residues. Trimming removed 7 bases from V and 8 bases from J, with 13 bases in between. Germline assignment: CDR1 SNHLY and CDR2 FYNNEI. The CDR3 region has the DNA TGTGCCAGCAACCTCCACCGGGGTACGCAGTATTTT. Translated, it gives CASNLHRGTQYF. The full variable domain, in which reference TRBV2 and TRBJ2-3 provide the parts outside the CDR3, is EPEVTQTPSHQVTQMGQEVILRCVPISNHLYFYWYRQILGQKVEFLVSFYNNEISEKSEIFDDQFSVERPDGSNFTLKIRSTKLEDSAMYFCASNLHRGTQYFGPGTRLTVL.

CDR3 protein: CASRTGYQEQYF. CDR3 in DNA: TGTGCCTCCCGGACGGGGTATCAAGAGCAGTACTTC. The chain has TRBV2 and TRBJ2-7; D might be TRBD2 (5 bases). Germline V gives CDR1 SNHLY, CDR2 FYNNEI. CDR3 length: 12 residues. The V gene lost 11 bases and the J gene lost 7 bases, with 18 bases spanning the gap.

This clone was observed a handful of times. J is TRBJ1-4 and V is TRBV11-1; 9 nucleotides agree with TRBD1. The length of the CDR3 is 15 residues. The germline V gene has CDR1 SGHAT and CDR2 FQDESV (reference sequence). With 4 bases clipped from V and 5 bases from J, the junction kept 5 bases outside the gene matches. The chain's CDR3 is CASSSNRGQNEKLFF. The DNA of the CDR3 is TGTGCCAGCAGCTCGAACAGGGGGCAGAATGAAAAACTGTTTTTT.

The chain recombines TRBV5-6 with TRBJ2-5; 8 positions agree with TRBD2. This CDR3 has 16 amino acids. After removal of 0 bases from V and 3 bases from J, the junction contained 7 bases not matched to a gene. Germline V CDR1 and CDR2: SGHDT, YYEEEE. The CDR3 coding sequence is TGTGCCAGCAGCTTGGGATACCAAGCGGGAGAAGAGACCCAGTACTTC. This gives the protein CASSLGYQAGEETQYF.

The chain employs TRBV27 and TRBJ2-7, with a tentative D call TRBD1 (6 bases). The CDR3 is 17 residues long. Germline CDR1 and CDR2: MNHEY and SMNVEV (reference sequence). Trimming took off 1 base at V and 5 bases at J, with 21 bases between the two ends. The chain's CDR3 is CASSLYGIVTGSHEQYF. For the CDR3, the DNA is TGTGCCAGCAGTTTATATGGGATAGTGACAGGATCCCACGAGCAGTACTTC.

This clone occurred a few times. The chain is built from TRBV5-1 and TRBJ1-1; perhaps TRBD1 as D (5 bases). The V gene's germline CDR1 is SGHRS and CDR2 YFSETQ. V was cut by 0 bases and J by 1 base, with 7 bases left in between. The CDR3 consists of 14 residues. The DNA of the CDR3 is TGCGCCAGCAGCTTGGCCGGGGCGAACACTGAAGCTTTCTTT. This gives the protein CASSLAGANTEAFF.

This sequence joins TRBV27 and TRBJ1-5; the D is unclear. CDR1 and CDR2 from the germline V gene are MNHEY and SMNVEV (reference sequence). V lost 8 bases and J 1 base, leaving 18 bases between the germline ends. The CDR3 consists of 16 residues. Here the CDR3 DNA reads TGTGCCAGCCGGATGTATGGTAGAAAAAGCAATCAGCCCCAGCATTTT. This encodes CASRMYGRKSNQPQHF.

CDR3 in amino acids: CASSEGSPWVLTF. CDR3 bases: TGTGCCAGCAGTGAAGGCTCCCCCTGGGTCCTGACTTTC. The chain joins TRBV2 to TRBJ2-6; D unresolved. This CDR3 is built from 13 residues. Germline CDR1 reads SNHLY; CDR2 reads FYNNEI. Trimming left V 1 base short and J 13 bases short, with 11 bases between.

The genes are TRBV11-3 and TRBJ2-1; D is unresolved. This CDR3 contains 14 residues. CDR1 is SGHNT, CDR2 YENEEA, per germline. Trimming took 1 base from V and 8 from J, leaving 12 bases between them. This chain's CDR3 is CASSLVASSDEQFF. CDR3 nucleotide sequence: TGTGCCAGCAGCTTAGTTGCCAGCAGCGATGAGCAGTTCTTC. Drawing the rest from reference TRBV11-3 and TRBJ2-1, the complete variable domain is EAGVVQSPRYKIIEKKQPVAFWCNPISGHNTLYWYLQNLGQGPELLIRYENEEAVDDSQLPKDRFSAERLKGVDSTLKIQPAELGDSAVYLCASSLVASSDEQFFGPGTRLTVL.

V gene TRBV28 combines with J gene TRBJ2-5; 8 bases agree with TRBD1. The CDR3 runs 14 residues. The germline V gene has CDR1 MDHEN and CDR2 SYDVKM. Unmatched junction bases numbered 8, after V lost 7 bases and J lost 4 bases. The CDR3 region has the DNA TGTGCCAGCACCGACAGGGGTGGAGGAGAGACCCAGTACTTC. Translated, it gives CASTDRGGGETQYF.

This chain connects TRBV5-6 to TRBJ1-3; possible D gene TRBD1, 6 bases. Germline-derived CDR1 and CDR2 are SGHDT and YYEEEE. This CDR3 spans 16 amino acids. V lost 1 base to trimming and J lost 4 bases, with 15 bases between them. The CDR3 reads CASSLLSRGRGNTIYF. CDR3 DNA: TGTGCCAGCAGCTTGCTCTCCAGGGGACGCGGAAACACCATATATTTT. Based on the CDR3 plus reference TRBV5-6 and TRBJ1-3, the full variable domain is DAGVTQSPTHLIKTRGQQVTLRCSPKSGHDTVSWYQQALGQGPQFIFQYYEEEERQRGNFPDRFSGHQFPNYSSELNVNALLLGDSALYLCASSLLSRGRGNTIYFGEGSWLTVV.

The chain combines TRBV29-1 with TRBJ2-3; tentative D call: TRBD1 (6 bases). Germline-derived CDR1 and CDR2 are SQVTM and ANQGSEA. There are 13 residues in the CDR3. The V end lost 4 bases, the J end lost 0 bases, and 8 bases lay between the germline ends. The CDR3 DNA reads TGCAGCGTTGGGGACACTAGCACAGATACGCAGTATTTT. Encoded protein: CSVGDTSTDTQYF.

The rearrangement joins TRBV30 to TRBJ1-2; TRBD1 might be the D (5 bases). Germline CDR1 is GTSNPN and CDR2 is SVGIG (reference sequence). V was shortened by 0 bases and J by 2 bases, with 10 bases between the two germline ends. The CDR3 loop spans 14 amino acids. Here the CDR3 DNA reads TGTGCCTGGAGTGTATTGGGGCGAAACTATGGCTACACCTTC. Translated: CAWSVLGRNYGYTF.

J is TRBJ2-2 and V is TRBV5-4; D gene ambiguous. Per germline, CDR1 SGHNT and CDR2 YYREEE (reference sequence). The CDR3 has 16 residues. The germline V and J ends were trimmed by 4 bases and 2 bases, with 15 bases remaining between them. In DNA, the CDR3 is TGTGCCAGCAGCCAGATAGCCCAGTATAACACCGGGGAGCTGTTTTTT. It is translated as CASSQIAQYNTGELFF.

The chain joins TRBV5-1 to TRBJ1-3, with D possibly TRBD1 on 5 matching bases. CDR3 length: 16 amino acids. V lost 0 bases and J lost 2, with 12 bases in between. CDR1 SGHRS and CDR2 YFSETQ come from the germline V gene. CDR3 protein: CASSLGTGDPGNTIYF. The CDR3 DNA sequence: TGCGCCAGCAGCTTGGGGACTGGGGACCCTGGAAACACCATATATTTT.

The chain has TRBV27 and TRBJ1-1; perhaps TRBD1 as D (5 bases). The CDR3 totals 13 residues. Deletions cut 2 bases from V and 8 bases from J, with 12 bases between. In germline, CDR1 is MNHEY, CDR2 SMNVEV (reference sequence). The CDR3 nucleotides are TGTGCCAGCAGTTTAACCGGGACGGGAGAAGCTTTCTTT. Protein product: CASSLTGTGEAFF.

V usage is TRBV28 and J usage is TRBJ2-3, with 10 bases aligning to TRBD2. The CDR3 is 16 amino acids. The V and J ends lost 3 bases and 3 bases, in that order; junction bases with no gene match: 6. Germline values: CDR1 MDHEN, CDR2 SYDVKM. CDR3 sequence: CASSLFLAGVTDTQYF. The CDR3 bases are TGTGCCAGCAGTTTGTTTCTAGCGGGAGTGACAGATACGCAGTATTTT. Full variable domain (rest looked up from reference TRBV28 and TRBJ2-3): DVKVTQSSRYLVKRTGEKVFLECVQDMDHENMFWYRQDPGLGLRLIYFSYDVKMKEKGDIPEGYSVSREKKERFSLILESASTNQTSMYLCASSLFLAGVTDTQYFGPGTRLTVL.

Only one count was recorded for this clone. The chain uses TRBV7-9 and TRBJ2-7; no firm D call. Germline CDR1 and CDR2: SEHNR and FQNEAQ (reference sequence). CDR3 length equals 16 residues. The V gene lost 1 base and the J gene lost 2 bases, with 15 bases spanning the gap. The CDR3 nucleotides read TGTGCCAGCAGCTTAGGTCGTATATCCTCCGCCTACGAGCAGTACTTC. This translates into CASSLGRISSAYEQYF.

In DNA, the CDR3 is TGCGCCAGCAGCCAAGGCCGGACTAGCGGGGCGCGGGATACGCAGTATTTT. It codes for CASSQGRTSGARDTQYF. V and J are TRBV4-1 and TRBJ2-3; 12 nucleotides align to TRBD2. In germline, CDR1 is MGHRA, CDR2 YSYEKL. The V gene end was trimmed by 1 base and the J gene end by 6 bases; junction bases not matched to a gene: 8. The CDR3 covers 17 residues.

The chain combines TRBV29-1 with TRBJ2-1; TRBD2 aligns across 10 bases. Germline-derived CDR1 and CDR2 are SQVTM and ANQGSEA. The CDR3 is 14 residues long. V lost 6 bases and J lost 5; bases outside the gene matches: 7. This chain's CDR3 is CSVLTSGMNNEQFF. As DNA, the CDR3 is TGCAGCGTCTTAACTAGCGGGATGAACAATGAGCAGTTCTTC.

This clone was seen a handful of times. The chain recombines TRBV29-1 with TRBJ1-5; a weak D match, TRBD1 (5 bases). Germline V gives CDR1 SQVTM, CDR2 ANQGSEA. V lost 6 bases and J lost 0, with 9 bases in between. There are 13 residues in the CDR3. This CDR3 reads CSVQGYSNQPQHF. Written as DNA, the CDR3 is TGCAGCGTGCAGGGATATAGCAATCAGCCCCAGCATTTT.

The genes are TRBV28 and TRBJ1-5; D is unresolved. The length of the CDR3 is 12 residues. CDR1 is MDHEN and CDR2 is SYDVKM in the germline V gene. Trimming cost V 7 bases and J 0 bases, with 4 bases left between them. Here the CDR3 reads CASKTSNQPQHF. CDR3 nucleotides: TGTGCCAGCAAAACTAGCAATCAGCCCCAGCATTTT.